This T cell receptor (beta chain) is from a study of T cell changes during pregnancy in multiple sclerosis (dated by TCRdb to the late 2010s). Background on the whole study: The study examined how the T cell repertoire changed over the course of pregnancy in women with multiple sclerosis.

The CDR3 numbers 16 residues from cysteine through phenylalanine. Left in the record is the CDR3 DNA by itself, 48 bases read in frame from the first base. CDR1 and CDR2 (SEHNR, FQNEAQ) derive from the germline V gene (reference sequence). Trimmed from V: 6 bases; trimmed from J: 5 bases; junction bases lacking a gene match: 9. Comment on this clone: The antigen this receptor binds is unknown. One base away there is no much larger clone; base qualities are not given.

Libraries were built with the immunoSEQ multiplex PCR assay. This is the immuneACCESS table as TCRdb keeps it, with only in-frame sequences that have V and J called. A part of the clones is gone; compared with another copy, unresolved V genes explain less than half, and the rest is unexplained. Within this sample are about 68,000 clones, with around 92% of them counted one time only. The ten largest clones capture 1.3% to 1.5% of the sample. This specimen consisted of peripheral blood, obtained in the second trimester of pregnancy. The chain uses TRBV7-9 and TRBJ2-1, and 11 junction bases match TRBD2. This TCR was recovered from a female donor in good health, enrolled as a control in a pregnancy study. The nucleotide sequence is TGTGCCAGCAGGAAATGGGGACTAGCGGAGGACAATGAGCAGTTCTTC. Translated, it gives CASRKWGLAEDNEQFF.